This T cell receptor beta chain is from a study of beta chain features in type 1 diabetes. Study-level information: The samples had around 98 million sorted cells examined in all. Study results and limitations: The naive, central memory and Treg TCRB repertoires of patients appeared to be more similar to one another than those of healthy donors. Shorter templates might be favored by PCR, equally in patients and controls.

About this clone: Its antigen is currently unknown.

Investigators reverse transcribed all isolated RNA, so they sequenced expressed TCRB transcripts. The average output of naive, central memory and regulatory T cell samples was several million reads. Method: immunoSEQ multiplex PCR; TCRdb's copy keeps in-frame clones and lacks some. This table has 130,000 to 150,000 clones, about 9.4% appearing once. Trimming left V 9 bases short and J 0 bases short, with 17 bases between. Germline CDR1 is SGHDT and CDR2 is YYEEEE. The CDR3 is 15 residues long. Sequencing was performed on naive CD4+ T cells from blood. The gene calls are TRBV5-6 and TRBJ2-3; D unresolved. The receptor was derived from a man between 18 and 35 years old in good health. The CDR3 region has the DNA TGTGCCACCTGCGTTGGCGGATCAAGCACAGATACGCAGTATTTT. Residues: CATCVGGSSTDTQYF.